Sequencing of this TCR beta chain was carried out in a study of blood T cell repertoires in COVID-19. Study information: The study drew acute and convalescent COVID-19 samples from the United States, Italy and Spain. T cells, B-cell-depleted T cells, or PBMCs provided the cDNA or gDNA that served as material.

The authors' processing: Reference gene primer amplification yielded estimated nucleated cell counts. Here immunoSEQ multiplex PCR was the method, and the copy in TCRdb shows in-frame clones only, minus some. That table furnishes V, J and clone size, whereas the DNA furnished D and trimming. The data contain under 300,000 clones, over 80% of them singletons. The sample taken for sequencing was peripheral blood. The clonotype comes from a man aged 25 to 40 who had recovered from COVID-19.

CDR3 bases: TGCAGCCTTCGGGGGGGGTTGGAGACCCAGTACTTC. Translation gives CSLRGGLETQYF. This chain joins TRBV29-1 and TRBJ2-5; 8 nucleotides match TRBD2. V was clipped by 8 bases and J by 5 bases; unmatched bases: 7. The germline gives CDR1 SQVTM, CDR2 ANQGSEA. The length of the CDR3 is 12 residues.